The clone carrying this T cell receptor beta chain was observed a few times. Its matching antigen is unknown. This entry belongs to a study of vaccination and CD4 T cells after COVID-19. Study-wide background: Control cultures received a CEFX pool, an HIV-1 Nef pool, or no peptide.

Trimming stripped 5 bases from V and 5 bases from J, with 18 bases between. This CDR3 has 14 residues. Germline V gene data show CDR1 as DFQATT and CDR2 as SNEGSKA (reference sequence). Treatment here: roughly 10-day PBMC culture with coronavirus spike peptide pools or control peptides (ViraFEST assay). Using peptide pools, antigen-specific T cells were expanded in ViraFEST before TCRs were sequenced. With the Oncomine TCR Beta short-read assay, DNA from cultured CD4+ T cells was sequenced. In this case, cultured CD4+ T cells provided the extracted genomic DNA. TCRdb re-derived calls from the PCR reads in MiXCR, one entry per CDR3 protein. The repertoire holds approximately 8,800 distinct CDR3 sequences, with about 56% as singletons.

The source material was CD4+ T cells from blood, cultured in vitro. The sequence was obtained from a human donor who had recovered from COVID-19. This chain links TRBV20-1 with TRBJ2-5; D may be TRBD2 (5 bases). CDR3 sequence (DNA): TGCAGTGCTCTCACGGTTGGGGAGTGGGAGACCCAGTACTTC. It encodes CSALTVGEWETQYF.